This T cell receptor beta chain stems from a study of T cell responses to AZD1222 COVID-19 vaccine. Study-wide findings and caveats: AZD1222 recipients seropositive at baseline numbered only 5 or 6. Clonal diversity may have been underestimated in mostly white British donors. Without day 14 samples, only post-peak T cell repertoires were studied.

Details on this clone: Its target is not known.

The CDR3 contains 13 residues. Trimming took 6 bases from V and 5 from J, leaving 10 bases between them. CDR1 and CDR2 from the germline V gene are KGHSH and LQKENI. Clones were read by immunoSEQ multiplex PCR, and TCRdb kept only the in-frame ones, dropping some. Of around 100,000 clones in the sample, 88% were seen once. This sequence was found in an adult in good health. The V gene is TRBV18, the J gene TRBJ2-2; D is unclear. Sequenced here: peripheral blood, sampled on day 0 of AZD1222 vaccination. Here the CDR3 DNA reads TGTGCCAGCTCCGTAGACCGAACCGGGGAGCTGTTTTTT. Encoded protein: CASSVDRTGELFF.